Listed below are T cell receptor beta chains from one sample, sequenced in a study of blood T cell repertoires in COVID-19. Here immunoSEQ multiplex PCR was the method, and the copy in TCRdb shows in-frame clones only, minus some. The data contain 35,000 to 50,000 clones, around three quarters of them seen just once; the ten biggest clones take up around 27%. Sequenced material: peripheral blood. These receptors all stem from a man older than 75 with acute or convalescent COVID-19. CDR3s include the opening cysteine and the closing phenylalanine or tryptophan. The order of the fields is J gene, D gene, V gene, clone size, CDR3 DNA, CDR3 protein. The D gene is left open where the match is weak. Size is omitted from some rows. Given values are once, few, many or a class for expanded clones.

>TRBJ1-2|.|TRBV2|.
TGTGCCAGCAGTGATCGAGGTAACTATGGCTACACCTTC
CASSDRGNYGYTF
>TRBJ2-1|.|TRBV5-1|.
TGCGCCAGCAGCTTGGAACTAGCCTACAATGAGCAGTTCTTC
CASSLELAYNEQFF
>TRBJ2-1|.|TRBV9|.
TGTGCCAGCAGCGTAGATGCCGGGACTCGCCACTACAATGAGCAGTTCTTC
CASSVDAGTRHYNEQFF
>TRBJ2-7|.|TRBV24-1|.
TGTGCCACCAGTGAGTCCGGGACACCCACCTACGAGCAGTACTTC
CATSESGTPTYEQYF
>TRBJ1-2|TRBD1|TRBV5-6|.
TGTGCCAGCAGCAACCTGGACAGGGGGTCTAACTATGGCTACACCTTC
CASSNLDRGSNYGYTF
>TRBJ1-6|TRBD1|TRBV7-8|.
TGTGCCAGCAGTGACAGGGGGCTTAAGAAGGCCCTCCACTTT
CASSDRGLKKALHF
>TRBJ2-7|TRBD2|TRBV6-2/TRBV6-3|.
TGTGCCAGCAGTTGGCGGACTAGCGGAGCCACCTACGAGCAGTACTTC
CASSWRTSGATYEQYF
>TRBJ2-1|.|TRBV11-2|.
TGTGCCAGCAGCTTAGGAGTCACAGGGAGAAGGCAGTTCTTC
CASSLGVTGRRQFF
>TRBJ2-7|.|TRBV28|few
TGTGCCAGCAGTTTTTACGCAGGCGCCTACGAGCAGTACTTC
CASSFYAGAYEQYF
>TRBJ2-5|TRBD2|TRBV7-2|.
TGTGCCAGCAGCTCCACGGGGGGAGTTCGAGAGACCCAGTACTTC
CASSSTGGVRETQYF
>TRBJ2-7|TRBD1|TRBV4-1|.
TGCGCCAGCAGCCTAAGGGGACAGTCCCTCTCCTACGAGCAGTACTTC
CASSLRGQSLSYEQYF
>TRBJ1-1|TRBD1|TRBV7-9|.
TGTGCCAGCAGCTTGACAGGGGAACTTGGGGCTTTCTTT
CASSLTGELGAFF
>TRBJ2-5|.|TRBV19|.
TGTGCCAGTAGTATCGGGTACCAAGAGACCCAGTACTTC
CASSIGYQETQYF
>TRBJ1-5|TRBD1|TRBV6-5|few
TGTGCCAGCCGACAGGGGGATGGACGCAATCAGCCCCAGCATTTT
CASRQGDGRNQPQHF
>TRBJ2-7|.|TRBV6-5|.
TGTGCCAGCACCACATCCTCCTACGAGCAGTACTTC
CASTTSSYEQYF
>TRBJ2-7|.|TRBV5-6|.
TGTGCCAGCAGCTTGGGTGCTAGAGGGGGGGCCTACGAGCAGCACTTC
CASSLGARGGAYEQHF
>TRBJ2-4|TRBD2|TRBV5-1|.
TGCGCCAGCAGCTTGGAAGGTCGGACTAGCGGGTACAAAAACATTCAGTACTTC
CASSLEGRTSGYKNIQYF
>TRBJ1-6|.|TRBV19|.
TGTGCCAGTAGTACGGGAAATAATTCACCCCTCCACTTT
CASSTGNNSPLHF
>TRBJ2-5|TRBD2|TRBV7-9|.
TGTGCCAGCAGCCGGACTAGCGGGAGTCCGGGGGGGATGGCCCAGTACTTC
CASSRTSGSPGGMAQYF
>TRBJ2-7|.|TRBV30|.
TGTGCCTGTTCATTGGTCGGGGTCTACGAGCAGTACTTC
CACSLVGVYEQYF
>TRBJ1-1|.|TRBV6-5|few
TGTGCCAGTTCGGAACGGCAGGTTAACACTGAAGCTTTCTTT
CASSERQVNTEAFF
>TRBJ2-3|TRBD2|TRBV7-9|.
TGTGCCAGCAGCTTAGAGGCAGCGGGAGGAGATACGCAGTATTTT
CASSLEAAGGDTQYF
>TRBJ2-1|TRBD2|TRBV25-1|.
TGTGCCAGCAGTGAAACGGGAGGGACTAGGGGCAATGAGCAGTTCTTC
CASSETGGTRGNEQFF
>TRBJ2-7|.|TRBV7-2|.
TGTGCCAGCAGCTTAGATCGGTACTTCCCCTACGAGCAGTACTTC
CASSLDRYFPYEQYF
>TRBJ1-1|.|TRBV28|.
TGTGCCAGCGGTGCTACCAAGAACTCGGGCACTGAAGCTTTCTTT
CASGATKNSGTEAFF
>TRBJ1-2|TRBD1|TRBV9|.
TGTGCCAGCAGCGCCGGGACAGGAAACTATGGCTACACCTTC
CASSAGTGNYGYTF
>TRBJ2-7|TRBD2|TRBV5-1|medium-sized
TGCGCCAGCAGCCCGGGACTAGCGGGAGAGGGCGAGCAGTACTTC
CASSPGLAGEGEQYF
>TRBJ1-4|.|TRBV10-3|.
TGTGCCATCAGTGAGTCGGCAGGGCTAGGGAAACTGTTTTTT
CAISESAGLGKLFF
>TRBJ2-3|TRBD2|TRBV6-4|once
TGTGCCAGCCATAGCGGGAGGGAATCCGATACGCAGTATTTT
CASHSGRESDTQYF
>TRBJ2-2|TRBD2|TRBV27|.
TGTGCCAGCAATCCAACCGGGACTAGCGGGAGAACCGGGGAGCTGTTTTTT
CASNPTGTSGRTGELFF
>TRBJ2-3|TRBD2|TRBV5-1|.
TGCGCCAGCAGGTTGACTAGCGGGAGGGCAGATACGCAGTATTTT
CASRLTSGRADTQYF
>TRBJ1-1|.|TRBV7-2|.
TGTGCCAGCAGCTTAAATCCAGGGGCCCCTGAAGCTTTCTTT
CASSLNPGAPEAFF
>TRBJ1-2|.|TRBV6-1|.
TGTGCCAGCAGTGAAGGGGGCGCCTATGGCTACACCTTC
CASSEGGAYGYTF
>TRBJ2-7|.|TRBV25-1|.
TGTGCCAGCAGTGAAGGTGGGGGGTGGGAGCAGTACTTC
CASSEGGGWEQYF
>TRBJ1-2|TRBD1|TRBV5-1|.
TGCGCCAGCAGTCCCGGGACAGGGGAGGGCTACACCTTC
CASSPGTGEGYTF
>TRBJ2-7|.|TRBV9|.
TGTGCCAGCAGCGTAGTGGGGGGCTACGAGCAGTACTTC
CASSVVGGYEQYF
>TRBJ1-1|TRBD1|TRBV5-1|few
TGCGCCAGCAGAGACACCGGGACAGAGAACACTGAAGCTTTCTTT
CASRDTGTENTEAFF
>TRBJ2-3|TRBD2|TRBV2|.
TGTGCCAGCAGCCAGAGCGGGGGCGTCTTCTCGGCAGATACGCAGTATTTT
CASSQSGGVFSADTQYF
>TRBJ2-5|.|TRBV9|.
TGTGCCAGCAGCGTAAGGGCGGGGGCAATCCAAGAGACCCAGTACTTC
CASSVRAGAIQETQYF
>TRBJ2-2|.|TRBV3-1/TRBV3-2|.
TGTGCCAGCAGCCACCGACAGGAGAACACCGGGGAGCTGTTTTTT
CASSHRQENTGELFF
>TRBJ2-5|.|TRBV4-1|.
TGCGCCAGCAGCCCCGGTGACTCCGTTCGGCAAGAGACCCAGTACTTC
CASSPGDSVRQETQYF
>TRBJ2-7|TRBD1|TRBV28|.
TGTGCCAGCAGTTCTGGGACAGGGGGGGACGAGCAGTACTTC
CASSSGTGGDEQYF
>TRBJ1-5|.|TRBV7-2|.
TGTGCCAGCAGCTTAGGAGGGGGTCTAAATCAGCCCCAGCATTTT
CASSLGGGLNQPQHF
>TRBJ2-5|TRBD1|TRBV5-8|.
TGTGCCAGCTCGGAAACAGGGGGCGGGGAGACCCAGTACTTC
CASSETGGGETQYF
>TRBJ1-5|.|TRBV5-1|once
TGCGCCAGCAGCTTGGGTGGGAGGGGTGGCCAGCCCCAGCATTTT
CASSLGGRGGQPQHF
>TRBJ2-3|TRBD2|TRBV5-1|.
TGCGCCAGCAGCTTGGATCCTAGCGGGGGTGGAACAGATACGCAGTATTTT
CASSLDPSGGGTDTQYF
>TRBJ2-7|.|TRBV6-6|.
TGTGCCAGCAGTTACTCGACAAGGTCCTACGAGCAGTACTTC
CASSYSTRSYEQYF
>TRBJ2-1|TRBD2|TRBV6-5|once
TGTGCCAGCAGTTACTCAGCGGGAGGGTACAATGAGCAGTTCTTC
CASSYSAGGYNEQFF
>TRBJ2-3|.|TRBV10-1|.
TGCGCCAGCAGTGAGGGGGCGACTAGCACAGATACGCAGTATTTT
CASSEGATSTDTQYF
>TRBJ2-7|.|TRBV28|once
TGTGCCAGCAGTTTCGTGGCGGGACGGGCGGACTTC
CASSFVAGRADF
>TRBJ1-2|.|TRBV27|.
TGTGCCAGCAGTTTGTGGGGGGGGAGCGGCTACACCTTC
CASSLWGGSGYTF
>TRBJ1-5|.|TRBV29-1|.
TGCAGCGTTGCTGGGCAGGCAGAAAATCAGCCCCAGCATTTT
CSVAGQAENQPQHF
>TRBJ1-2|.|TRBV27|.
TGTGCCAGCAGTGTCCAGGGCGGCCCGTATGGCTACACCTTC
CASSVQGGPYGYTF